This TCR beta chain was obtained from a study of graft-versus-host responses after intestinal transplantation. Study as a whole: All recipients got anti-thymocyte globulin induction, then tacrolimus and steroids for three to four years.

Germline loops: CDR1 SEHNR, CDR2 FQNEAQ (reference sequence). CDR3 length equals 14 residues. Deletions cut 5 bases from V and 0 bases from J, with 10 bases between. About this clone: Other DNA sequences in the same sample also yield this CDR3.

Here immunoSEQ multiplex PCR was the method, and the copy in TCRdb shows in-frame clones only, minus some. There are about 54,000 clones in the sample; more than 80% occur only once, and approximately 5% lies in the top ten. This receptor was identified in a human patient who received an intestinal transplant, so some T cells may come from the graft donor. The chain joins TRBV7-9 to TRBJ1-1; D remains unclear. The material sequenced was PBMCs, taken around 95 weeks after intestinal transplant. The CDR3 coding sequence is TGTGCCAGCAGCCCCGGAACCCTGAACACTGAAGCTTTCTTT. It specifies CASSPGTLNTEAFF.